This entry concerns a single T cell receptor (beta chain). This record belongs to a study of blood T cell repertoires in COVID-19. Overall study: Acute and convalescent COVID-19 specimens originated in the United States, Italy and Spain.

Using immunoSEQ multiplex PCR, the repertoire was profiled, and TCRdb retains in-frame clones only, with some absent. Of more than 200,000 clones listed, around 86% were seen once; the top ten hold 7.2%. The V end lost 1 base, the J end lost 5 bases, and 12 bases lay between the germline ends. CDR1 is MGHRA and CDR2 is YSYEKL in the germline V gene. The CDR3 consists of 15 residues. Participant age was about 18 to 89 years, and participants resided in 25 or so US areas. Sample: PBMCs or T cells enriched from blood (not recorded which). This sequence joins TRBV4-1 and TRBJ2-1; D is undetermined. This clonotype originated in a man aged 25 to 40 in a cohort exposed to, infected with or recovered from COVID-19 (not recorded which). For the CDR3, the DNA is TGCGCCAGCAGCCAAGTACCCAGAGGCGACAATGAGCAGTTCTTC. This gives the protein CASSQVPRGDNEQFF.